This T cell receptor beta chain was sequenced during a study of shared clonotypes between healthy human individuals (dated by TCRdb to about 2020). Study-wide context: Two women and a few men aged 18 to 49 years were included in the cohort. For each donor, three plates each were used for CD4 naive and CD4 memory, two plates were used for CD8 naive, and one plate was used for CD8 memory. Blood TCR repertoires of several healthy adults were deeply sequenced to estimate repertoire size and the extent of clonotype sharing between individuals. Libraries were prepared and TCR repertoires were sequenced by different laboratories using diverse techniques, in order to increase sequencing depth and limit assay-specific biases. Each donor's leukapheresis produced roughly between roughly 0.85 and 10 billion PBMCs. Beyond this particular receptor, the publication reports: Compared with non-shared clonotypes, clonotypes shared by all four sorted-subset donors had higher generation probabilities. Sampling was limited to blood, and TCR repertoires in tissue likely differ from TCR repertoires in blood. Naive subsets generally had larger estimated clonotype richness than memory subsets did. About 5% of naive CD4, 3% to 3.5% of naive CD8, around 2.3% of memory CD4, and over 0.35% of memory CD8 clonotypes were shared across several donors. Rarefaction of sorted-subset datasets indicated incomplete sequencing despite the large sequencing depth. Based on pairwise subsampling, the degree of clonotype sharing among donors was expected to be affected by sequencing depth. The small number of donors limited the genetic and exposure-history diversity represented.

The CDR3 runs 13 amino acids, cysteine and phenylalanine included. Just CDR3 DNA is preserved here, 39 bases in frame from base 1. CDR1 and CDR2, looked up from the germline V gene (reference sequence), are SGHAT and FQDESV. V loses 4 bases, J loses 5 bases, and the germline ends lie 11 bases apart. CD8 naive samples were CD45RO-negative cells positively selected for CCR7, giving a CD45RA+CCR7+ population that excluded TemRA cells. Donors were healthy HIV-negative adults with no recently reported acute infections or vaccinations. Every donor was a Caucasian adult residing in Nashville, Tennessee, USA. After blood collection by leukapheresis, PBMCs were isolated using Ficoll-Histopaque density gradient centrifugation and then cryopreserved in the vapor phase of liquid nitrogen. Analytical flow cytometry was used to check the purity and quantity of each magnetically sorted T cell population. Genomic DNA was isolated from every sorted fraction and measured by UV absorbance on a Nanodrop 2000c.

TCR CDR3 regions were amplified from genomic DNA by multiplex PCR using the deep immunoSEQ assay. Extracted genomic DNA from each cell subset was distributed evenly across all wells of several immunoSEQ 96-well plates, and each plate was treated as a replicate. For sorted subsets, around 200 ng genomic DNA, equal to 30,000 or so T cell genomes, was loaded into each replicate PCR. Purified libraries were quantified with a Qubit 3.0 fluorometer, sized on a Bioanalyzer 2100, and re-quantified with the KAPA Library Quantification kit. Every immunoSEQ 96-well plate was sequenced on a dedicated single-read 150-cycle Illumina NextSeq 550 flow cell. As for the authors' bioinformatics: Because the immunoSEQ output held only junctional sequences and lacked quality scores, the filtering could not match the filtering applied to full-length reads. Sequences were annotated with PyIR, a Python wrapper for IgBLAST v1.9, using IMGT germline references to assign V/J genes and CDR3. Reads with weak V/J assignments (E-value above 1e-6), missing CDR3, stop codons, out-of-frame junctions, or ambiguous translated residues were removed. V3J clonotypes were defined as sequences sharing the same inferred V gene, J gene, and CDR3 amino acid sequence. The percentage overlap between two repertoires was calculated by dividing the number of shared unique clonotypes by the size of the smaller repertoire. Three approaches were used to assess repertoire richness: RTK rarefaction, the Chao1 estimator, and Recon v2.1 estimates of unobserved clonotypes. For all TCRbeta clonotypes obtained by the gDNA method from four donors, generation probabilities were computed with OLGA. The table was pulled from immuneACCESS by TCRdb, which kept in-frame rearrangements only. Such tables lose some clones; where checked, under half of the loss comes from unresolved V genes, and the rest has no known cause. V and J calls and clone size are those listed in that table; D and trimming were worked out from the DNA. The table for this sample lists more than 550,000 clones; about 91% of them were counted only once. About 24% of the sample belongs to the ten largest clones.

This clone was counted between two and nine times. This receptor's antigen is unknown. Base qualities are missing; no much larger clone stands one base away. Material: naive CD8+ T cells sorted from blood. In light of the paper, this sample's cell subset or site label describes: CD45RA+CCR7+. The V and J segments used are TRBV11-1 and TRBJ1-2; the D region possibly corresponds to TRBD1 (5 bases align). The sequence was collected from a man in his thirties or forties in good health. The DNA sequence is given as TGTGCCAGCAGCTCCCGGGACGGATATGGCTACACCTTC. Translated, it reads CASSSRDGYGYTF.